Described below is a single T cell receptor (beta chain) sequence and its context. What it binds is unknown. This sample is part of a study of T cell responses to AZD1222 COVID-19 vaccine. Whole-study context: Second-dose timings of about 4 or about 12 weeks were pooled. Findings and caveats of the study: The repertoires were collected only after the peak T cell response.

Assay: immunoSEQ multiplex PCR; the TCRdb copy retains only in-frame clones and omits some. The table includes 130,000 to 150,000 clones, 92% detected once. This CDR3 spans 16 amino acids. CDR1 SGHTA and CDR2 FQGNSA come from the germline V gene. J was trimmed by 1 base and V by 5 bases; bases with no gene match: 10. The rearrangement links TRBV7-2 to TRBJ2-7; the match to TRBD2 covers 8 bases. This TCR was sampled from an adult in good health. The input for sequencing was peripheral blood, taken on day 0 of AZD1222 vaccination. CDR3 loop: CASSHIAGMFSYEQYF. In nucleotides, the CDR3 is TGTGCCAGCAGCCATATAGCGGGGATGTTTTCCTACGAGCAGTACTTC.